Listed below are T cell receptor beta chains from one sample, sequenced in a study of Graves' ophthalmopathy and Graves' hyperthyroidism. MiXCR, applied by TCRdb to the multiplex PCR reads, yields one record per CDR3 protein. The sample lists some 360,000 distinct CDR3 sequences, about 15% occurring once. Sequencing was done on a sample of peripheral blood. The receptors were gathered from an adult woman with stable Graves' hyperthyroidism. CDR3s include the opening cysteine and the closing phenylalanine or tryptophan. D genes are given only for firm matches. Size tells how often a clone was seen (once, few, many) or the class of an expanded clone, and some rows leave it out.

v_gene	d_gene	j_gene	abundance	CDR3nt	CDR3aa
TRBV7-9	.	TRBJ2-5	many	TGTGCCAGCAGCTTAAATGCGGGCGGGGCTTACCCGGGAGAGACCCAGTACTTC	CASSLNAGGAYPGETQYF
TRBV6-5	.	TRBJ1-1	many	TGTGCCAGCAGTTCCCCGTCCAACGGGACTGAAGCTTTCTTT	CASSSPSNGTEAFF
TRBV6-4	.	TRBJ1-1	many	TGTGCCAGCATACCACAGGGTTCGGGCACTGAAGCTTTCTTT	CASIPQGSGTEAFF
TRBV3-1	TRBD2	TRBJ2-7	few	TGTGTCAGCAGCCCAGCGGGACCGATCTACGAGCAGTACTTC	CVSSPAGPIYEQYF
TRBV11-2	.	TRBJ1-3	many	TGTGCCAGCAGCTTAGAAGGGACGATCCAAAGAAACACCATATATTTT	CASSLEGTIQRNTIYF
TRBV5-1	.	TRBJ2-6	.	TGCGCCAGCAGCCTGCAACAGGGAGAGGTTGGCTCTGGGGCCAACGTCCTGACTTTC	CASSLQQGEVGSGANVLTF
TRBV20-1	TRBD1	TRBJ1-2	many	TGCAGTGCTAAAAAGACAGACAGGGGTGGCTACACCTTC	CSAKKTDRGGYTF
TRBV28	.	TRBJ1-1	many	TGTGCCAGCAGTTTTCCGGAACCTGAAGCTTTCTTT	CASSFPEPEAFF
TRBV28	.	TRBJ2-2	many	TGTGCCAGTACCTTCAGGGTCGGGGCCTCGAACACCGGGGAGCTGTTTTTT	CASTFRVGASNTGELFF
TRBV14	.	TRBJ1-5	many	TGTGCCAGCAGCCGAGGGGGGAGTCAGCCCCAGCATTTT	CASSRGGSQPQHF
TRBV20-1	.	TRBJ1-5	many	TGCAGTGCTAGGGGGACGGGGATTGTGCCCCAGCATTTT	CSARGTGIVPQHF
TRBV4-1	TRBD1	TRBJ1-2	many	TGCGCCAGCAGCCAAAGACAGGGGGCGGTGGCTAACTATGGCTACACCTTC	CASSQRQGAVANYGYTF
TRBV6-1	.	TRBJ2-4	many	TGTGCCAGCAGTCAGGGGGGTAAGGACATTCAGTACTTC	CASSQGGKDIQYF
TRBV11-2	TRBD2	TRBJ2-2	many	TGTGCCAGCAGCGCCCTGGGGTCTTGGAGGGAGGGGAACACCGGGGAGCTGTTTTTT	CASSALGSWREGNTGELFF
TRBV19	.	TRBJ1-2	.	TGTGCCAGTAGTATCCCTGACAGGTCCGGCTATGGCTACACCTTC	CASSIPDRSGYGYTF
TRBV20-1	.	TRBJ2-7	many	TGCAGTGCTAGAGATCCTGACACTTACGAGCAGTACTTC	CSARDPDTYEQYF
TRBV20-1	.	TRBJ1-2	many	TGCAGTGCTAGGGGGCGCGTGGGCTACACCTTC	CSARGRVGYTF
TRBV9	TRBD1	TRBJ1-1	many	TGTGCCAGCAGCGTCGACAGGGACACTGAAGCTTTCTTT	CASSVDRDTEAFF
TRBV7-3	.	TRBJ2-2	many	TGTGCCAGCAGCTTAACCGCAGGGTTCGGGGGGGAGCTGTTTTTT	CASSLTAGFGGELFF
TRBV27	TRBD1	TRBJ1-6	few	TGTGCCAGCAGTTTAGAGGGACAGGGCCTAAGAACCTATAATTCACCCCTCCACTTT	CASSLEGQGLRTYNSPLHF
TRBV28	.	TRBJ2-7	many	TGTGCCAGCAGTTTTGGAGGGATCGGCTACGAGCAGTACTTC	CASSFGGIGYEQYF
TRBV13	.	TRBJ2-7	many	TGTGCCAGCAGCTTGGGGACGGAATCCTACGAGCAGTACTTC	CASSLGTESYEQYF
TRBV28	.	TRBJ1-5	many	TGTGCCAGCAGTTCAAGGGTGATGGGGCATCAGCCCCAGCATTTT	CASSSRVMGHQPQHF